The clone carrying this T cell receptor (beta chain) came up once. This sample stems from a study of blood T cell repertoires in COVID-19. About the study: Researchers got acute and convalescent COVID-19 samples from the United States, Italy and Spain.

The CDR3 length is 13 residues. The germline CDR1 and CDR2 sequences are GTSNPN and SVGIG (reference sequence). V was trimmed by 8 bases and J by 4 bases, leaving 16 bases between them. Profiled with immunoSEQ multiplex PCR; TCRdb holds only in-frame clones, not every one. The sample includes 100,000 or so clones, around 89% seen only once; the top ten take roughly 0.43%. The sample consisted of peripheral blood. This rearrangement joins TRBV30 to TRBJ2-3; D perhaps matches TRBD1 (6 bases). This receptor was taken from a man aged 55 to 70 with acute or convalescent COVID-19. The CDR3 reads CAAYRVLADTQYF. The CDR3 coding sequence is TGTGCCGCCTACAGGGTGCTGGCAGATACGCAGTATTTT.